The 14 T cell receptor beta chains below were found in one sample sequenced in a study of blood T cells in healthy people across ages. Primers used in a second PCR of about 7 to 12 cycles were a sample-barcoded 5' primer and a J-beta primer mix. TCRdb re-called the 5' RACE reads through MiXCR, storing one row per CDR3 protein. The sample carries 890,000 or so distinct CDR3 sequences, 62% recorded once. Input material: blood. Every receptor here comes from a young man in good health.

The V call is TRBV29-1, the J call TRBJ2-3; D unclear. V gave up 7 bases and J gave up 1 base, with 9 bases separating them. The CDR3 is made up of 12 amino acids. Germline V gene sequence: CDR1 SQVTM, CDR2 ANQGSEA. The CDR3 DNA reads as TGCAGCGCTGTGACGGGCACAGATACGCAGTATTTT. Translated, it gives CSAVTGTDTQYF.

A few counts support this clonotype. A read error may account for a junction end that differs from germline. The rearrangement joins TRBV5-1 to TRBJ2-7; D may correspond to TRBD1 or TRBD2 (5 bases each). The CDR3 is 14 residues long. The germline gives CDR1 SGHRS, CDR2 YFSETQ. The CDR3 DNA follows: TGTGCCAGCAGTTTAGGGGACGGCTCCTACGAGCAGTACTTC. Its protein is CASSLGDGSYEQYF.

This sequence joins TRBV7-9 and TRBJ2-1; a weak D match, TRBD1 (6 bases). Germline CDR1 and CDR2: SEHNR and FQNEAQ (reference sequence). The V end lost 3 bases, the J end lost 3 bases, and 18 bases lay between the germline ends. The CDR3 length is 17 residues. The CDR3: CASSLGLAGAGYNEQFF. DNA of the CDR3: TGTGCCAGCAGCTTGGGGTTGGCAGGGGCTGGCTACAATGAGCAGTTCTTC.

The CDR3 DNA follows: TGCGCCAGCAGCCTGAACGAGCGGACTGAAGCTTTCTTT. Amino acid sequence: CASSLNERTEAFF. The chain joins TRBV4-3 to TRBJ1-1; D gene unclear. The germline V gene has CDR1 LGHNA and CDR2 YSLEER. V was clipped by 4 bases and J by 5 bases, with 11 bases between them. This CDR3 is built from 13 residues.

This clonotype has more than one count but fewer than ten. The chain combines TRBV29-1 with TRBJ2-3; D gene uncertain. The V end was cut by 1 base, the J end by 2 bases, with 25 bases between. CDR1 is SQVTM, CDR2 ANQGSEA, per germline. CDR3 length: 19 residues. The CDR3 DNA reads TGCAGCGTTGAAGGTGACGTTGGCGTCCGTCCCAGGACCACAGATACGCAGTATTTT. It codes for CSVEGDVGVRPRTTDTQYF.

The J gene is TRBJ2-1, the V gene TRBV2; D gene ambiguous. This CDR3 comprises 13 residues. Trimming shortened V by 6 bases and J by 5 bases, and 11 bases separated the two germline ends. Germline V gives CDR1 SNHLY, CDR2 FYNNEI. The CDR3 bases are TGTGCCAGCAGGGGGATGGTAGACAATGAGCAGTTCTTC. This sequence encodes CASRGMVDNEQFF.

There are a few counts of this clonotype. V is TRBV2 and J is TRBJ1-2; D call uncertain. Germline V gene data show CDR1 as SNHLY and CDR2 as FYNNEI. V lost 7 bases and J lost 2, with 5 bases in between. The CDR3 covers 11 residues. CDR3 amino acids: CASTENYGYTF. The CDR3 nucleotides read TGTGCCAGCACAGAAAACTATGGCTACACCTTC.

J is TRBJ2-3 and V is TRBV9; 8 bases agree with TRBD2. The V gene end was trimmed by 3 bases and the J gene end by 0 bases; junction bases not matched to a gene: 6. The CDR3 is 16 residues long. Germline lookup yields CDR1 SGDLS and CDR2 YYNGEE. This CDR3 reads CASSAGGGPSTDTQYF. CDR3 nucleotide sequence: TGTGCCAGCAGCGCTGGCGGGGGGCCGAGCACAGATACGCAGTATTTT.

The chain combines TRBV2 with TRBJ2-1, with no clear D. V lost 3 bases to trimming and J lost 5 bases, with 5 bases between them. There are 12 residues in the CDR3. Germline V gene sequence: CDR1 SNHLY, CDR2 FYNNEI. The CDR3 spells CASSDWNNEQFF. The CDR3 DNA is TGTGCCAGCAGTGACTGGAACAATGAGCAGTTCTTC.

V gene TRBV5-4 combines with J gene TRBJ1-4; 7 nucleotides agree with TRBD1. In germline, CDR1 is SGHNT, CDR2 YYREEE (reference sequence). This CDR3 spans 17 amino acids. Losses at the gene ends were 0 bases for V and 3 bases for J; bases not matched to a gene: 8. The CDR3 region is CASSLGQGRPPNEKLFF. The CDR3 coding sequence is TGTGCCAGCAGCTTGGGACAGGGTCGGCCGCCTAATGAAAAACTGTTTTTT.

The chain is built from TRBV20-1 and TRBJ2-7; D may correspond to TRBD1 or TRBD2 (6 bases each). Between the trimmed V and J ends, which lost 3 bases and 7 bases, there was a span of 19 bases. CDR3 size: 14 residues. CDR1 DFQATT and CDR2 SNEGSKA come from the germline V gene (reference sequence). The CDR3 bases are TGCAGTGCTAGCCCAAGGGGGGCTATCTTGGAGCAGTACTTC. This codes for CSASPRGAILEQYF.

The rearrangement uses TRBV7-2 and TRBJ2-1; D uncertain. Germline CDR1 reads SGHTA; CDR2 reads FQGNSA. The CDR3 sequence is 15 residues long. The ends were cut back, 5 bases at V and 6 bases at J, with 17 bases in the middle. Here the CDR3 DNA reads TGTGCCAGCAGCCGGCTCATTAACCCTCTCAATGAGCAGTTCTTC. Protein product: CASSRLINPLNEQFF.

The chain has TRBV9 and TRBJ2-7; D gene uncertain. The CDR3 is 14 amino acids. V was shortened by 6 bases and J by 2 bases, with 15 bases between the two germline ends. The V gene's germline CDR1 is SGDLS and CDR2 YYNGEE. CDR3 loop: CASTKTDHPYEQYF. The CDR3 DNA follows: TGTGCCAGCACAAAAACGGACCACCCCTACGAGCAGTACTTC.

This chain uses TRBV12-3 or TRBV12-4 with TRBJ2-7; D is possibly TRBD1 or TRBD2 (5 bases each). CDR3 length equals 12 residues. The V and J ends lost 7 bases and 9 bases respectively, with 16 bases between them. The CDR3 nucleotides read TGTGCCAGCATCGGGGCCCCCGGTTTGCAGTACTTC. Translating it yields CASIGAPGLQYF.